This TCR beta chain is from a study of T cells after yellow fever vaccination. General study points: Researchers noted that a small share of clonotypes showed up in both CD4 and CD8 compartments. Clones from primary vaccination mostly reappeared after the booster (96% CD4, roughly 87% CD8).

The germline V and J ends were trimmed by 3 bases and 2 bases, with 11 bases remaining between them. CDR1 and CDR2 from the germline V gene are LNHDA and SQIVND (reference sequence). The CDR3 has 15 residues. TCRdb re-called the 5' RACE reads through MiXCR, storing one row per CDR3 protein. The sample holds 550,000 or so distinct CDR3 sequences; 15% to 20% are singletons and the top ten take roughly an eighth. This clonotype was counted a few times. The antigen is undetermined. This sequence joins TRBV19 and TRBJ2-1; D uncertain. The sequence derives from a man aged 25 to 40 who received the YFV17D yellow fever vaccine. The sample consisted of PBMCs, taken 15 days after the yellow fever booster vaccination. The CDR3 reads CASSISVGTYNEQFF. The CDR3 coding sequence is TGTGCCAGTAGTATTTCTGTGGGGACCTACAATGAGCAGTTCTTC.